Below, 20 T cell receptor beta chains from the same sample are listed, as sequenced in a study of response to subunit inactivated influenza vaccine. Each CDR3 protein gets one entry after TCRdb re-called the RT-PCR reads with MiXCR. The profile shows around 200,000 distinct CDR3 sequences, over 13% of them singletons. Sequences were derived from CD8+ T cells sorted from PBMCs, sampled 4 to 6 days after vaccination. All receptors derive from a middle-aged man who received an inactivated influenza vaccine.

In its sample, this clonotype was seen many times. The V call is TRBV7-9, the J call TRBJ2-7; possibly TRBD2 for D (6 bases). Trimming shortened V by 0 bases and J by 2 bases, and 14 bases separated the two germline ends. This CDR3 has 16 amino acids. Germline-derived CDR1 and CDR2 are SEHNR and FQNEAQ (reference sequence). The CDR3 region is CASSLASGQKAYEQYF. CDR3 in DNA: TGTGCCAGCAGCTTAGCGAGCGGGCAAAAGGCCTACGAGCAGTACTTC.

The V call is TRBV9, the J call TRBJ2-3; 13 nucleotides agree with TRBD2. Germline assignment: CDR1 SGDLS and CDR2 YYNGEE. V dropped 3 bases and J dropped 3; count of bases not matched to a gene: 4. The CDR3 runs 16 residues. CDR3: CASSETSGRVTDTQYF. Written as DNA, the CDR3 is TGTGCCAGCAGCGAAACTAGCGGGAGGGTAACAGATACGCAGTATTTT.

The V call is TRBV4-2, the J call TRBJ2-1; 8 bases are shared with TRBD2. Germline CDR1 LGHNA, CDR2 YNFKEQ. CDR3 length: 15 residues. V was pared by 3 bases and J by 8 bases, with 9 bases of the junction left unmatched. CDR3 in DNA: TGTGCCAGCAGCCAGGGACTAGTAATCGTCGATGAGCAGTTCTTC. Its protein is CASSQGLVIVDEQFF.

This clonotype was detected only a few times. The chain is built from TRBV6-2 or TRBV6-3 and TRBJ2-1; TRBD2 matches 13 bases. Germline CDR1 is MNHEY and CDR2 is SVGEGT. CDR3 size: 14 residues. Germline trimming cut 3 bases from V and 11 bases from J; bases unmatched to any gene: 4. This chain's CDR3 is CASSYTSGRGQQFF. The DNA of the CDR3 is TGTGCCAGCAGTTATACTAGCGGGAGGGGACAGCAGTTCTTC.

The gene calls are TRBV5-1 and TRBJ2-7; TRBD1 matches 10 bases. The CDR3 has 15 residues. J was trimmed by 2 bases and V by 3 bases; bases with no gene match: 5. Per germline, CDR1 SGHRS and CDR2 YFSETQ. The CDR3: CASSWGTGETYEQYF. The CDR3 DNA follows: TGCGCCAGCAGCTGGGGGACAGGGGAAACCTACGAGCAGTACTTC.

V and J are TRBV6-5 and TRBJ1-4, with no clear D. TRBJ2-2 explains the end of the DNA better; the J call may be wrong. The CDR3 sequence is 15 residues long. CDR1 is MNHEY and CDR2 is SVGAGI in the germline V gene. CDR3 DNA sequence: TGTGCCAGCAGTTACGAATCAGGAGTTCCTGAGGAGCTGTTTTTT. This translates into CASSYESGVPEELFF.

This clonotype appeared a few times. CDR3 coding DNA: TGCGCCAGCGAGGCGGGAGCCCCCGGGGAGCTGTTTTTT. Residues: CASEAGAPGELFF. The V call is TRBV10-2, the J call TRBJ2-2, with 7 bases that match TRBD2. This CDR3 has 13 residues. Trimming at V came to 8 bases and at J to 6 bases, leaving 6 bases not matched to a gene. Germline CDR1 WSHSY, CDR2 SAAADI.

This clonotype was seen a single time. The rearrangement joins TRBV4-3 to TRBJ1-4; D unclear. The CDR3 runs 15 residues. Trimming took 4 bases from V and 4 from J, leaving 13 bases between them. Germline V gene sequence: CDR1 LGHNA, CDR2 YSLEER. This CDR3 reads CASSPEGRINEKLFF. DNA of the CDR3: TGCGCCAGCAGCCCAGAAGGGCGGATTAATGAAAAACTGTTTTTT.

The chain links TRBV21-1 to TRBJ2-1; the table assigns TRBD2, which was not confirmed against the DNA. TRBV21-1 is flagged as a pseudogene. The CDR3 is 18 amino acids. The CDR3 DNA is TGTGCCAGCAGCAAAGAGTCGACTAGCGGAGTATCCTACAATGAGCAGTTCTTC. This codes for CASSKESTSGVSYNEQFF.

CDR3 bases: TGTGCCAGCAGTTACGGGAGTGTGTACACCGGGGAGCTGTTTTTT. It codes for CASSYGSVYTGELFF. The chain is built from TRBV6-5 and TRBJ2-2; perhaps TRBD2 as D (5 bases). The CDR3 is 15 residues long. CDR1 MNHEY and CDR2 SVGAGI come from the germline V gene. V lost 2 bases, J lost 3 bases, and 10 bases lay in between.

The genes are TRBV20-1 and TRBJ2-7; D unresolved. V lost 3 bases and J 3 bases, leaving 9 bases between the germline ends. The germline gives CDR1 DFQATT, CDR2 SNEGSKA (reference sequence). The length of the CDR3 is 12 residues. The DNA for the CDR3 is TGCAGTGCTAGGCTTTGGGGCTACGAGCAGTACTTC. It translates to CSARLWGYEQYF.

CDR3 bases: TGTGCCAGCAGCTCTCGACCGGGACAGGGGGCTGCGACGGCTGAAGCTTTCTTT. Protein: CASSSRPGQGAATAEAFF. The chain carries TRBV11-1 and TRBJ1-1; 12 nucleotides line up with TRBD1. The junction had 15 bases not matched to a gene; V was cut back by 4 bases and J by 6 bases. CDR1 and CDR2 (germline): SGHAT, FQDESV (reference sequence). CDR3 size: 18 residues.

This clonotype was counted only a few times. The chain combines TRBV4-3 with TRBJ2-3; D unclear. The length of the CDR3 is 14 residues. Germline-derived CDR1 and CDR2 are LGHNA and YSLEER. Trimming cost V 1 base and J 2 bases, with 7 bases left between them. CDR3 sequence: CASSQGGTTDTQYF. The CDR3 DNA reads TGCGCCAGCAGCCAAGGCGGCACCACAGATACGCAGTATTTT.

This clonotype occurred a few times. V and J are TRBV12-3 or TRBV12-4 and TRBJ2-3; TRBD1 matches 7 bases. Trimming at V came to 5 bases and at J to 2 bases, leaving 10 bases not matched to a gene. This CDR3 contains 16 residues. Here the CDR3 DNA reads TGTGCCAGCAGTGAGACAGGGAGATATTACACAGATACGCAGTATTTT. It is translated as CASSETGRYYTDTQYF.

This clonotype was counted a few times. The chain links TRBV7-9 to TRBJ2-1; 9 bases are a match to TRBD1. CDR3 length: 15 amino acids. Germline-derived CDR1 and CDR2 are SEHNR and FQNEAQ (reference sequence). J was trimmed by 7 bases and V by 5 bases; bases with no gene match: 9. The CDR3, as DNA: TGTGCCAGCAGCCCCAACCGGGACAGGGAGAATGAGCAGTTCTTC. It translates to CASSPNRDRENEQFF.

V gene TRBV7-9 combines with J gene TRBJ2-5; D is unresolved. CDR3 size: 12 residues. The V and J ends lost 5 bases and 8 bases respectively, with 12 bases between them. Germline loops: CDR1 SEHNR, CDR2 FQNEAQ (reference sequence). The CDR3 bases are TGTGCCAGCAGCCTCGGATTCGACACCCAGTACTTC. Protein product: CASSLGFDTQYF.

This clonotype was seen only a few times. The chain couples TRBV4-3 to TRBJ1-1, with TRBD1 matching 8 bases. CDR1 is LGHNA and CDR2 is YSLEER in the germline V gene. J was trimmed by 7 bases and V by 4 bases; bases with no gene match: 5. CDR3 size: 13 residues. The CDR3 here is CASSRSGQDEAFF. CDR3 bases: TGCGCCAGCAGCCGATCGGGACAGGATGAAGCTTTCTTT.

At least ten counts were recorded for this clonotype. The rearrangement links TRBV11-2 to TRBJ2-5; no definite D call. V lost 1 base and J 4 bases, leaving 7 bases between the germline ends. Germline lookup yields CDR1 SGHAT and CDR2 FQNNGV. This CDR3 has 13 amino acids. CDR3 region: CASSLGYGETQYF. As DNA, the CDR3 is TGTGCCAGCAGCTTAGGCTACGGAGAGACCCAGTACTTC.

This clonotype was found a few times. J is TRBJ2-1 and V is TRBV29-1; D unclear. This CDR3 is built from 14 residues. The V and J ends lost 4 bases and 6 bases respectively, with 16 bases between them. Germline CDR1 SQVTM, CDR2 ANQGSEA. This CDR3 reads CSVVGSHGRNEQFF. In nucleotides, the CDR3 is TGCAGCGTTGTAGGCTCCCACGGCCGCAATGAGCAGTTCTTC.

This chain links TRBV29-1 with TRBJ2-7; TRBD2 matches 8 bases. The CDR3 is 13 amino acids. V was clipped by 6 bases and J by 4 bases; unmatched bases: 8. Germline V CDR1 and CDR2: SQVTM, ANQGSEA. DNA for the CDR3: TGCAGCGTCCTGACTAGCGCACATTACGAGCAGTACTTC. Amino acid sequence: CSVLTSAHYEQYF.